One and the same sample provided the 14 T cell receptor beta chains below, sequenced in a study of early T cells in non-severe SARS-CoV-2 infection (dated by TCRdb to the early 2020s). The library was generated by 5' RACE. TCRdb lists the instrument as NextSeq 500. TCRdb applied fastp at Q25 and MiXCR to the public reads, then kept only in-frame beta chains. Each CDR3 protein appears once, grouped with its most common genes and DNA. This sample comprises approximately 27,000 distinct CDR3 sequences, 8.5% to 10% of them detected only once. The top ten clones comprise roughly an eighth of the sample. The sample was whole blood. The receptors originated from an adult who was a healthcare worker with PCR-confirmed SARS-CoV-2 infection or an uninfected control (not recorded which).

This clonotype was detected ten times or more. The chain couples TRBV29-1 to TRBJ1-2; TRBD1 might be the D (5 bases). Trimming left V 7 bases short and J 6 bases short, with 24 bases between. Germline V gene lookup returns CDR1 SQVTM and CDR2 ANQGSEA. CDR3 size: 15 residues. The CDR3 region is CSGQGPGVTQNGYTF. The CDR3 DNA follows: TGCAGCGGACAAGGACCGGGGGTGACCCAGAATGGCTACACCTTC.

This clonotype was detected many times. The chain is built from TRBV4-3 and TRBJ2-1; either TRBD1 or TRBD2 may supply D (5 bases each). V gave up 8 bases and J gave up 5 bases, with 19 bases separating them. The CDR3 is 15 residues long. Germline assignment: CDR1 LGHNA and CDR2 YSLEER. The CDR3 sequence: CASPLGRGLHNEQFF. The CDR3 DNA reads as TGCGCCAGCCCCTTGGGACGGGGCTTACACAATGAGCAGTTCTTC.

The sample holds many counts of this clonotype. The chain employs TRBV12-3 or TRBV12-4 and TRBJ1-1; D gene uncertain. V shed 3 bases and J shed 4 bases, with 12 bases lying between them. This CDR3 region has 14 residues. The CDR3 spells CASSLRQALTEAFF. The CDR3 DNA reads TGTGCCAGCAGTTTGAGGCAGGCCCTCACTGAAGCTTTCTTT.

This clonotype was counted ten times or more. The chain links TRBV6-6 to TRBJ1-5; D is ambiguous. Germline-derived CDR1 and CDR2 are MNHNY and SVGAGI (reference sequence). V dropped 5 bases and J dropped 4 bases, with 0 bases sitting between them. This CDR3 has 10 residues. CDR3 nucleotides: TGTGCCAGCAGTAATCAGCCCCAGCATTTT. It specifies CASSNQPQHF.

This clonotype was seen repeatedly, ten times or more. The chain couples TRBV7-6 to TRBJ1-1; 7 nucleotides match TRBD1. Trimming at V came to 5 bases and at J to 6 bases, leaving 9 bases not matched to a gene. Germline V lookup: CDR1 SGHVS, CDR2 FNYEAQ. The CDR3 loop spans 14 amino acids. The CDR3: CASSPRQGISEAFF. Here the CDR3 DNA reads TGTGCCAGCAGCCCGCGACAGGGAATTTCTGAAGCTTTCTTT. The variable domain in full, completed from reference TRBV7-6 and TRBJ1-1, reads GAGVSQSPRYKVTKRGQDVALRCDPISGHVSLYWYRQALGQGPEFLTYFNYEAQQDKSGLPNDRFSAERPEGSISTLTIQRTEQRDSAMYRCASSPRQGISEAFFGQGTRLTVV.

The chain links TRBV5-1 to TRBJ2-3; TRBD1 matches 8 bases. The CDR3 extends over 14 amino acids. The J segment lost 1 base and the V segment lost 4 bases, leaving 2 bases of the junction unmatched. The germline V gene encodes CDR1 SGHRS and CDR2 YFSETQ. The CDR3 spells CASSTDRGTDTQYF. Written as DNA, the CDR3 is TGCGCCAGCAGCACGGACAGGGGCACAGATACGCAGTATTTT.

The rearrangement joins TRBV7-2 to TRBJ1-2; D uncertain. Germline V gene data show CDR1 as SGHTA and CDR2 as FQGNSA. The CDR3 has 15 amino acids. The V and J ends lost 1 base and 3 bases respectively, with 12 bases between them. CDR3 region: CASSLVPATDYGYTF. In DNA form, the CDR3 reads TGTGCCAGCAGCTTAGTTCCGGCTACAGACTATGGCTACACCTTC.

This clonotype was counted at least ten times. The chain recombines TRBV20-1 with TRBJ1-6, with D perhaps matching TRBD1 (5 bases). Deletions cut 0 bases from V and 11 bases from J, with 14 bases between. The CDR3 runs to 14 residues. Germline CDR1 and CDR2: DFQATT and SNEGSKA (reference sequence). Here the CDR3 DNA reads TGCAGTGCTAGAGATGCGTGGGGGGGAACACCCCTCCACTTT. Translation gives CSARDAWGGTPLHF.

This clonotype occurred a few times. V usage is TRBV12-3 or TRBV12-4 and J usage is TRBJ1-2; 9 nucleotides align to TRBD1. This CDR3 is 16 amino acids long. The trim removed 5 bases at V and 5 bases at J, leaving 12 bases unmatched. CDR3 sequence reads: CASSLYPRDRAYGYTF. For the CDR3, the DNA is TGTGCCAGCAGTCTCTACCCCCGGGACAGGGCGTATGGCTACACCTTC.

This clonotype was detected ten times or more. In nucleotides, the CDR3 is TGTGCCAGCTCACCACCCGGGCCGCACATTCAGTACTTC. Its protein product is CASSPPGPHIQYF. This sequence joins TRBV18 and TRBJ2-4; D uncertain. The germline V gene has CDR1 KGHSH and CDR2 LQKENI. Trimming left V 0 bases short and J 8 bases short, with 8 bases between. The CDR3 sequence is 13 residues long.

The chain recombines TRBV7-3 with TRBJ2-2; D gene ambiguous. V lost 4 bases and J 7 bases, leaving 10 bases between the germline ends. This CDR3 region has 13 residues. Germline lookup yields CDR1 SGHTA and CDR2 FQGTGA. CDR3 DNA sequence: TGTGCCAGCAGCTCCGTTGCTAGCGGGGAGCTGTTTTTT. Translating it yields CASSSVASGELFF.

This clonotype was counted at least ten times. The chain links TRBV7-2 to TRBJ2-7, with TRBD2 matching 8 bases. The V segment lost 5 bases and the J segment 6 bases; nucleotides outside the gene matches: 12. CDR1 and CDR2 from the germline V gene are SGHTA and FQGNSA. The CDR3 runs to 15 residues. In DNA form, the CDR3 reads TGTGCCAGCAGCGGTTGGGGCTACAGCGGGGGCGAGCAGTACTTC. Its protein product is CASSGWGYSGGEQYF.

This clonotype turned up a few times. The chain joins TRBV11-2 to TRBJ2-1; no firm D call. The CDR3 covers 14 residues. The V and J ends lost 2 bases and 6 bases respectively, with 11 bases between them. Looked up from germline, CDR1 is SGHAT and CDR2 is FQNNGV. In DNA, the CDR3 is TGTGCCAGCAGCTTACCCACTACTTCCAATGAGCAGTTCTTC. This translates into CASSLPTTSNEQFF.

The rearrangement uses TRBV6-2 or TRBV6-3 and TRBJ2-7, with D unclear. CDR3 length: 14 amino acids. In germline, CDR1 is MNHEY, CDR2 SVGEGT. Between the trimmed V and J ends, which lost 8 bases and 0 bases, there was a span of 14 bases. CDR3: CASGKIESSYEQYF. The CDR3 DNA reads as TGTGCCAGCGGGAAGATAGAGAGCTCCTACGAGCAGTACTTC.